These 10 T cell receptor beta chains were sequenced from one sample in a study of blood T cell repertoires in COVID-19. The data were produced by immunoSEQ multiplex PCR, yet TCRdb's version contains in-frame clones alone and is incomplete. The data contain 100,000 or so clones, roughly 90% of them singletons. What was sequenced was peripheral blood. These receptors were collected from a human donor with acute or convalescent COVID-19. The donor label of this sample is uncertain.

V gene TRBV28 combines with J gene TRBJ1-4; the D is unclear. Trimming shortened V by 5 bases and J by 5 bases, and 18 bases separated the two germline ends. CDR3 size: 16 residues. CDR1 and CDR2 from the germline V gene are MDHEN and SYDVKM. The CDR3, as DNA: TGTGCCAGCAGTCCCCACCTCCGAGAGGGAAATGAAAAACTGTTTTTT. Residues: CASSPHLREGNEKLFF.

CDR3 loop: CASSLDGTGKTSRYGYTF. The CDR3 region has the DNA TGCGCCAGCAGCTTGGATGGGACAGGGAAAACTTCACGCTATGGCTACACCTTC. The genes are TRBV5-1 and TRBJ1-2, with 9 bases fitting TRBD1. The CDR3 is 18 residues long. V lost 0 bases to trimming and J lost 4 bases; unmatched junction nucleotides: 13. CDR1 SGHRS and CDR2 YFSETQ come from the germline V gene.

This clone was detected once. The chain has TRBV5-4 and TRBJ2-5, with 8 bases lining up with TRBD2. The junction had 9 bases not matched to a gene; V was cut back by 3 bases and J by 5 bases. CDR3 size: 15 residues. Germline V CDR1 and CDR2: SGHNT, YYREEE (reference sequence). Written as DNA, the CDR3 is TGTGCCAGCAGCTCTTCCGGGACTAGTACTGAGACCCAGTACTTC. Amino acids: CASSSSGTSTETQYF.

The chain employs TRBV3-1 (or the pseudogene TRBV3-2) and TRBJ2-7, with TRBD2 as a possible D gene (6 bases). The V gene lost 2 bases and the J gene lost 2 bases, with 10 bases spanning the gap. Germline assignment: CDR1 LGHDT and CDR2 YNNKEL (reference sequence). The CDR3 has 14 residues. This chain's CDR3 is CASSQMGGTYEQYF. CDR3 sequence (DNA): TGTGCCAGCAGCCAAATGGGGGGTACCTACGAGCAGTACTTC.

This chain uses TRBV25-1 with TRBJ1-6; maybe TRBD1 (6 bases). V was cut by 7 bases and J by 5 bases, with 9 bases left in between. Germline values: CDR1 MGHDK, CDR2 SYGVNS. The CDR3 has 13 residues. CDR3 amino acids: CASTTGHNSPLHF. DNA for the CDR3: TGTGCCAGCACCACAGGGCATAATTCACCCCTCCACTTT.

This chain joins TRBV7-2 and TRBJ2-7, with 9 bases fitting TRBD2. This CDR3 region has 14 residues. Germline V gives CDR1 SGHTA, CDR2 FQGNSA. V was pared by 5 bases and J by 3 bases, with 5 bases of the junction left unmatched. In nucleotides, the CDR3 is TGTGCCAGCAGCCTCAGGACTAGCGACTACGAGCAGTACTTC. This translates into CASSLRTSDYEQYF.

The chain couples TRBV11-3 to TRBJ2-1; TRBD1 might be the D (6 bases). The ends were cut back, 5 bases at V and 0 bases at J, with 11 bases in the middle. CDR3 size: 15 residues. CDR1 is SGHNT and CDR2 is YENEEA in the germline V gene. CDR3 sequence: CASSMGQNSYNEQFF. CDR3 nucleotides: TGTGCCAGCAGCATGGGACAAAACTCCTACAATGAGCAGTTCTTC.

A note on this clone: The sample holds other DNA sequences that translate to the same CDR3. This rearrangement joins TRBV19 to TRBJ1-1; D may be TRBD1 (5 bases). The germline CDR1 and CDR2 sequences are LNHDA and SQIVND (reference sequence). The V gene lost 4 bases and the J gene lost 1 base, with 10 bases spanning the gap. The CDR3 covers 14 residues. In DNA form, the CDR3 reads TGTGCCAGTAGTAGGAGGAGGGGGAACACTGAAGCTTTCTTT. Encoded protein: CASSRRRGNTEAFF.

J is TRBJ1-4 and V is TRBV3-1 (or the pseudogene TRBV3-2); tentative D call: TRBD1 (6 bases). The germline gives CDR1 LGHDT, CDR2 YNNKEL (reference sequence). The V and J ends lost 2 bases and 8 bases respectively, with 9 bases between them. The CDR3 is 13 amino acids. In DNA, the CDR3 is TGTGCCAGCAGCCAAACCGACAGGGAAAAACTGTTTTTT. Its protein product is CASSQTDREKLFF.

The V call is TRBV19, the J call TRBJ1-1; no firm D call. The CDR3 runs to 13 residues. V was clipped by 3 bases and J by 2 bases, with 7 bases between them. Germline CDR1 is LNHDA and CDR2 is SQIVND (reference sequence). The CDR3 here is CASSILDNTEAFF. The CDR3 DNA reads as TGTGCCAGTAGTATCTTAGATAACACTGAAGCTTTCTTT.